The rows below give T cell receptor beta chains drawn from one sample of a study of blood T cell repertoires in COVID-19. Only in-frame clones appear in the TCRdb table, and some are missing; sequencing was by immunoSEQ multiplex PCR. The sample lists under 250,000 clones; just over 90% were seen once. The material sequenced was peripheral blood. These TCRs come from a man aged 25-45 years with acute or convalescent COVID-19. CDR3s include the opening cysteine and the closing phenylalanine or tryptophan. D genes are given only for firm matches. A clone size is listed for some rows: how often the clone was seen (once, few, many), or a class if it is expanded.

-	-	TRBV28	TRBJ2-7	TGTGCCGGGGGGGGGCCCCTGGAGCAGTACTTC	CAGGGPLEQYF
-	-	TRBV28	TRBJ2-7	TGTGCCAGCAGTTTTAGTCTCGAGCAGTACTTC	CASSFSLEQYF
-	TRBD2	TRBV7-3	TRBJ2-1	TGTGCCAGCAGCTTAACAGTGGCGGGAGATTCCTACAATGAGCAGTTCTTC	CASSLTVAGDSYNEQFF
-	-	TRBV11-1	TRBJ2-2	TGTGCCAGCAGCTCAGGAAACAGGGTTTTCACCGGGGAGCTGTTTTTT	CASSSGNRVFTGELFF
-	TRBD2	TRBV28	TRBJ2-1	TGTGCCAGCAGGACCGCTAGCGGGGGTCCCTACAATGAGCAGTTCTTC	CASRTASGGPYNEQFF
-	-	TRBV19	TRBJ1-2	TGTGCCAGTACCTCCCGGGGGGGGGCGCGGGACTATGGCTACACCTTC	CASTSRGGARDYGYTF
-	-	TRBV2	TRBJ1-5	TGTGCCAGCTCCGGGGACAATCAGCCCCAGCATTTT	CASSGDNQPQHF
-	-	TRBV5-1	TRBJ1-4	TGCGCCAGCAGTTTTCCAGGGGTTGAAAAACTGTTTTTT	CASSFPGVEKLFF
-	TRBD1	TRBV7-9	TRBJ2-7	TGTGCCAGCAGCGCGGGACAGGATTACGAGCAGTACTTC	CASSAGQDYEQYF
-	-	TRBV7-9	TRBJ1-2	TGTGCCAGCAGCTTATTAATCCCGGGGGACCGTGGCTACACCTTC	CASSLLIPGDRGYTF
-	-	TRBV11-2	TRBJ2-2	TGTGCCAGCAGCCCTGATGTTCGCAGGGGCGCGAACACCGGGGAGCTGTTTTTT	CASSPDVRRGANTGELFF
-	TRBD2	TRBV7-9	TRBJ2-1	TGTGCCAGCAGCAAAATAGCGGGAGAATACAATGAGCAGTTCTTC	CASSKIAGEYNEQFF
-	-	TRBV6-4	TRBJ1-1	TGTGCCAGCAACATAAGAGACAGTTCGTTT	CASNIRDSSF
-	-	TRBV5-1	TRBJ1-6	TGCGCCAGCAGCTTGGAAGTTCGGGGGTATAATTCACCCCTCCACTTT	CASSLEVRGYNSPLHF
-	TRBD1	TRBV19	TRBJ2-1	TGTGCCAGTACCTCAGACAGGGGGAGCTCCTACAATGAGCAGTTCTTC	CASTSDRGSSYNEQFF
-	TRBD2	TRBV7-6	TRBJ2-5	TGTGCCAGCAGCTTAGGACGCCCTAGCGGGACCAAAGAGACCCAGTACTTC	CASSLGRPSGTKETQYF
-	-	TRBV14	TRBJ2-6	TGTGCCAGCAGCCAAGGGAGCTCTGGGGCCAACGTCCTGACTTTC	CASSQGSSGANVLTF
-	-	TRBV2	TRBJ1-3	TGTGCCAGCAGTGAAACCGTGCCTCGGGGCTCTGGAAACACCATATATTTT	CASSETVPRGSGNTIYF
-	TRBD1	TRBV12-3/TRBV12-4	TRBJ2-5	TGTGCCAGCAGAAGGGGGCGTGCGGAGACCCAGTACTTC	CASRRGRAETQYF
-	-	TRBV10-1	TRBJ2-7	TGCGCCAGCAGTGGAGGCCGCGAGCAGTACTTC	CASSGGREQYF
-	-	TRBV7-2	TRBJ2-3	TGTGCCAGCAGCTTAGGGTACAGGGATACGCAGTATTTT	CASSLGYRDTQYF
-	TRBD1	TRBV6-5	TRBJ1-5	TGTGCCAGCAGCCCCGGGACAGGGCGCAATCAGCCCCAGCATTTT	CASSPGTGRNQPQHF
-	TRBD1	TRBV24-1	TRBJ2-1	TGTGCCACCAGTGATTTTGCCGGACAGGGTGTCTACAATGAGCAGTTCTTC	CATSDFAGQGVYNEQFF
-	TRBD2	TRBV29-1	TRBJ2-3	TGCAGCGTTGAGACAAGCGGGGCAGATACGCAGTATTTT	CSVETSGADTQYF
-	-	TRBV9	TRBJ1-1	TGTGCCAGCAGCTCCCATCAGGGCGACACTGAAGCTTTCTTT	CASSSHQGDTEAFF
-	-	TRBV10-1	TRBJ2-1	TGCGCCAGCAGTGGACAAAATGAGTGGCAGTTCTTC	CASSGQNEWQFF
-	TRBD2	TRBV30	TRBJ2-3	TGTGCCTGGACCCCTCGGACTAGCGGGGATACGCAGTATTTT	CAWTPRTSGDTQYF
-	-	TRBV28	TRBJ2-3	TGTGCCAGCAGTTTAGTATGGCAGTTCACAGATACGCAGTATTTT	CASSLVWQFTDTQYF
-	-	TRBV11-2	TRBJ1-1	TGTGCCAGCAGCTTAGTGAGGGAAGCTTTCTTT	CASSLVREAFF
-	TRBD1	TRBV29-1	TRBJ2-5	TGCAGCGTGAACAGGGGACAAGAGACCCAGTACTTC	CSVNRGQETQYF
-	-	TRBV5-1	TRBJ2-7	TGCGCCAGCAGCCCTCCCGGCGGCTCCTACGAGCAGTACTTC	CASSPPGGSYEQYF
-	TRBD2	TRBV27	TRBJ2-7	TGTGCCAGCAGTTTTTCTAGCGGGGGAGTCTACGAGCAGTACTTC	CASSFSSGGVYEQYF
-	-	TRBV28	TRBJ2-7	TGTGCCAGCAGGGAGGACCGGGAGCAGTACTTC	CASREDREQYF
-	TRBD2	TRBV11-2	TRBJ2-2	TGTGCCAGCAGCTTGGTTGGGCTAGCGGGGGACAAGAGGGAGCTGTTTTTT	CASSLVGLAGDKRELFF
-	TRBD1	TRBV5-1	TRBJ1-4	TGCGCCAGCAGCTTGGGGACAGGGGGCCATGCTAATGAAAAACTGTTTTTT	CASSLGTGGHANEKLFF
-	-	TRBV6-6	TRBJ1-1	TGTGCCAGCATCTGGACAGCAATGAACACTGAAGCTTTCTTT	CASIWTAMNTEAFF
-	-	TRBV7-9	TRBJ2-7	TGTGCCAGCAGCATCGGACAGAACTCCTACGAGCAGTACTTC	CASSIGQNSYEQYF
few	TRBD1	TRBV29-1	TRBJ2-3	TGCAGCGTTGAAAAGGGGGCCACAGATACGCAGTATTTT	CSVEKGATDTQYF
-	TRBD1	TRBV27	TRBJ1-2	TGTGCCAGCATCCTCCGGGACAGGGTCTTTGGCTACACCTTC	CASILRDRVFGYTF
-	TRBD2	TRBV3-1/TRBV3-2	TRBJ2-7	TGTGCCAGCAGCCCAGGAGGACTAGGAGCATACGAGCAGTACTTC	CASSPGGLGAYEQYF
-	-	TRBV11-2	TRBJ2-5	TGTGCCAGCAGCCCACCCAGGGGCGCGAAGACCCAGTACTTC	CASSPPRGAKTQYF
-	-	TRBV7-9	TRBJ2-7	TGTGCCAGCAGCCCCACCGGGTTCGGCGAGCAGTACTTC	CASSPTGFGEQYF
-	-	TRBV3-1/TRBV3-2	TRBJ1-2	TGTGCCAGCAGCCATGAGGGCAGATCCTACTATGGCTACACCTTC	CASSHEGRSYYGYTF
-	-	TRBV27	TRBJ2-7	TGTGCCAGCAGTTTTATTTTTTCTGCGTCCTACGAGCAGTACTTC	CASSFIFSASYEQYF
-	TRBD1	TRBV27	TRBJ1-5	TGTGCCAGCAGTTACCAGGGGGCGAGTCAGCCCCAGCATTTT	CASSYQGASQPQHF
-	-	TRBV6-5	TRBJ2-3	TGTGCCAGCAAAGACTCCTTCAACACAGATACGCAGTATTTT	CASKDSFNTDTQYF
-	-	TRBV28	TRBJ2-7	TGTGCCAGCAGGCCCAGCGGAACCTACGAGCAGTACTTC	CASRPSGTYEQYF
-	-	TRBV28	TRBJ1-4	TGTGCCAGCAGGGGGGCGCCCGAAAAACTGTTTTTT	CASRGAPEKLFF
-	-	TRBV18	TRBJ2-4	TGTGCCAGCTCACTAGCCAGTCCGAAAGCAGACATTCAGTACTTC	CASSLASPKADIQYF
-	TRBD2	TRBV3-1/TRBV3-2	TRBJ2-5	TGTGCCAGCAGGCATTCGACTAGCGGGGGGGCAAAGACCCAGTACTTC	CASRHSTSGGAKTQYF
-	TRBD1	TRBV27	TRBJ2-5	TGTGCCAGCAGTACCCGGACAGGGGGCGCAGGGACCCAGTACTTC	CASSTRTGGAGTQYF
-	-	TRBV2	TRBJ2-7	TGTGCCAGCAAGCCAGACGGTACTAGTCACGAGCAGTACTTC	CASKPDGTSHEQYF
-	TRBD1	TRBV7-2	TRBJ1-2	TGTGCCAGCAGCTCTAGGACAGGGTGGAGCTATGGCTACACCTTC	CASSSRTGWSYGYTF